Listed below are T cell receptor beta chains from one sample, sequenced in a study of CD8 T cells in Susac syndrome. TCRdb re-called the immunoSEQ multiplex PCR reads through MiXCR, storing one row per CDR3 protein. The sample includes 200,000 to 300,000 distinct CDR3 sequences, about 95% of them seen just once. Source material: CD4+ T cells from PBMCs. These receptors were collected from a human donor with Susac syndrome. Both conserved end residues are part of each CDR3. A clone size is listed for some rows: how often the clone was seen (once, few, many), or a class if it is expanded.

CASSVGGGLGQPQHF TRBJ1-5 - TRBV9
CASSFQSGHTDTQYF TRBJ2-3 - TRBV7-2
CASSLFDTQYF TRBJ2-3 - TRBV27
CSATSMGQKWTEAFF TRBJ1-1 - TRBV20-1
CASSQRREQYF TRBJ2-7 - TRBV14
CAISERLGTGGNYGYTF TRBJ1-2 - TRBV10-3
CASSPDGHGGWEYGYTF TRBJ1-2 - TRBV11-2
CASSEGGSGVYTQYF TRBJ2-5 - TRBV6-1
CASSPSHQRGFYGYTF TRBJ1-2 - TRBV9
CSVGPIWGDGHYEQYF TRBJ2-7 once TRBV29-1
CAWPGSNTGELFF TRBJ2-2 - TRBV30
CASNRDRGYEQYF TRBJ2-7 once TRBV19
CASSPRTAPYEQYF TRBJ2-7 - TRBV4-2
CAWSVGPLKGDTQYF TRBJ2-3 - TRBV30
CSARDRQGQGYTF TRBJ1-2 - TRBV20-1
CAWSVRDTQYF TRBJ2-3 few TRBV30
CASRPQGGTSLCTGELFF TRBJ2-2 - TRBV23-1
CASSTNRDSQPQHF TRBJ1-5 - TRBV28
CSAIRSALAKNIQYF TRBJ2-4 - TRBV20-1
CASRRQGRDTEAFF TRBJ1-1 - TRBV5-1
CASSFSAETQYF TRBJ2-5 - TRBV7-9
CSQQRENKAFF TRBJ1-1 - TRBV29-1
CASSEARAGNQPQHF TRBJ1-5 - TRBV25-1
CASSIRTVQETQYF TRBJ2-5 few TRBV19
CASSTVSGSLFQETQYF TRBJ2-5 - TRBV6-1
CSVGGYGGYTF TRBJ1-2 - TRBV29-1
CASSLTSGKETQYF TRBJ2-5 - TRBV28
CASCARQDYGYTF TRBJ1-2 - TRBV28
CAIQGNKGNIQYF TRBJ2-4 - TRBV10-3
CASSFSTGGTYNEQFF TRBJ2-1 - TRBV11-2
CASSTRQREKWDEQYF TRBJ2-7 - TRBV5-6
CASSLGPRQGGTEAFF TRBJ1-1 - TRBV7-9
CASSLLESAQHF TRBJ1-5 once TRBV28
CASQFFSSGANVLTF TRBJ2-6 - TRBV10-3
CASSLLQGVGELFF TRBJ2-2 - TRBV11-3
CASFLQDSGANVLTF TRBJ2-6 - TRBV7-7
CASTRLDANQPQHF TRBJ1-5 - TRBV19
CSADRGLSSYEQYF TRBJ2-7 - TRBV20-1
CSAGQYTGDEKLFF TRBJ1-4 - TRBV20-1
CASSGEAQKGETQYF TRBJ2-5 - TRBV9
CASSPTSGQPPNTGELFF TRBJ2-2 - TRBV12-3/TRBV12-4
CSVETYNEQFF TRBJ2-1 - TRBV29-1
CASSKQPGQGENSYEQYF TRBJ2-7 once TRBV6-1
CASSLFSRGWTGEADTEAFF TRBJ1-1 - TRBV11-1
CASSQAGNGYTF TRBJ1-2 - TRBV23-1
CASHAGTSYGYTF TRBJ1-2 - TRBV12-3/TRBV12-4
CASKGGHVLYIEQYF TRBJ2-7 - TRBV28
CASSFLAFRGTNEKLFF TRBJ1-4 - TRBV11-2
CASSRVGQIQETQYF TRBJ2-5 - TRBV5-1
CASSVNGGQANVLTF TRBJ2-6 - TRBV9
CASSLRAYVSYEQYF TRBJ2-7 - TRBV27
CAWRPRGSGSSYNEQFF TRBJ2-1 - TRBV30
CASSSSDRTYGYTF TRBJ1-2 once TRBV7-9
CASSDGEMVGETQYF TRBJ2-5 - TRBV25-1
CASSARQTGTVYEQYF TRBJ2-7 - TRBV7-9